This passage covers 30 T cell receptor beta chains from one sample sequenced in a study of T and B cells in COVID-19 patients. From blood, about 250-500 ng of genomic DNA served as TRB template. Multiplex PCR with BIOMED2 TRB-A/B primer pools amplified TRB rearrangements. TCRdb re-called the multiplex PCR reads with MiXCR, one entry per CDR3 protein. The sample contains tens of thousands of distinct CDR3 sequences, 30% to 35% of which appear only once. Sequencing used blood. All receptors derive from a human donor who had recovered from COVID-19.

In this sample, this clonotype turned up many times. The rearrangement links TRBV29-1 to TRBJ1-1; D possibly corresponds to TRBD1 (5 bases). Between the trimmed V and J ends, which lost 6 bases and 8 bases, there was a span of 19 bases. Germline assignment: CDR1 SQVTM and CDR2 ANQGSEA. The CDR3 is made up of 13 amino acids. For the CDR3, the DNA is TGCAGCGTCGCCCCTCGGGGAGGGACCGAAGCTTTCTTT. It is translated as CSVAPRGGTEAFF.

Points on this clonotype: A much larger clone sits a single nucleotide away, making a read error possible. The CDR3 nucleotides read TGTGCCAGCAGCCCGCCGGGACTAGCGTACGAGCGGTACTTC. Translated: CASSPPGLAYERYF. The chain uses TRBV5-4 and TRBJ2-7, with 10 positions matching TRBD2. This CDR3 is 14 amino acids long. Germline CDR1 and CDR2: SGHNT and YYREEE (reference sequence). Using reference TRBV5-4 and TRBJ2-7 for the parts outside the CDR3, the full variable domain is ETGVTQSPTHLIKTRGQQVTLRCSSQSGHNTVSWYQQALGQGPQFIFQYYREEENGRGNFPPRFSGLQFPNYSSELNVNALELDDSALYLCASSPPGLAYERYFGPGTRLTVT.

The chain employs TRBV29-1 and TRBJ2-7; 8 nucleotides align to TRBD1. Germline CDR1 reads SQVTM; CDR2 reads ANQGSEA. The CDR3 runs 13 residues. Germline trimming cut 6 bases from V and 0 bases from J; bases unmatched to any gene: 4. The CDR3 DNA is TGCAGCGTGAGGGGGACAGGCTCCTACGAGCAGTACTTC. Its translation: CSVRGTGSYEQYF.

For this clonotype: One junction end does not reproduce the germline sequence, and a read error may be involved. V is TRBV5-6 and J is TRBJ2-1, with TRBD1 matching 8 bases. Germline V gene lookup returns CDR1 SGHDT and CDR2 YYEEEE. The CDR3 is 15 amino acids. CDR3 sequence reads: CASSFYGQGLNEQFF. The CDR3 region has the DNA TGCGCCAGCAGCTTTTACGGACAGGGTCTCAATGAGCAGTTCTTC.

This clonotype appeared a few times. The CDR3 bases are TGTGCCAGCAGCTTGGTGATAGCGGGGGGTAACACAGATACGCAGTATTTT. Translation gives CASSLVIAGGNTDTQYF. The chain links TRBV5-4 to TRBJ2-3; 10 bases are a match to TRBD2. Trimming removed 0 bases from V and 2 bases from J; junction bases left unmatched: 6. The CDR3 totals 17 residues. Germline V gene data show CDR1 as SGHNT and CDR2 as YYREEE (reference sequence).

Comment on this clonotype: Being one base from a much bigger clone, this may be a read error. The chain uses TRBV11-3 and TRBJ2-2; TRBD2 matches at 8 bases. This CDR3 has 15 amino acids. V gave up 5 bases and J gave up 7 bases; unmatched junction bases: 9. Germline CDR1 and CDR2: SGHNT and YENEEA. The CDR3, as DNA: TGTGCCAGCAGCCCCGGATTAGCGGGGATCGGGGAGCTGTTTTTT. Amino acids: CASSPGLAGIGELFF.

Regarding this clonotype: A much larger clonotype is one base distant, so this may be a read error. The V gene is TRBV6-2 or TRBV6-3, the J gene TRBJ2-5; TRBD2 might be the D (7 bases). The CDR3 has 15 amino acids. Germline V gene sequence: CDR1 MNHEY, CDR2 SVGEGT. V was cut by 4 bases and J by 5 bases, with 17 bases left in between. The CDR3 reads CASSSGGLRGETQYF. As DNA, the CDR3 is TGTGCCAGCAGTTCCGGGGGGCTTAGGGGCGAGACCCAGTACTTC.

CDR3 region: CASSSGQGANQPQHF. For the CDR3, the DNA is TGTGCCAGCAGCTCGGGACAGGGAGCCAATCAGCCCCAGCATTTT. V and J are TRBV12-3 or TRBV12-4 and TRBJ1-5, with 9 bases matching TRBD1. V shed 6 bases, J shed 3 bases, and the junction held 6 bases outside the gene matches. The CDR3 is 15 residues long.

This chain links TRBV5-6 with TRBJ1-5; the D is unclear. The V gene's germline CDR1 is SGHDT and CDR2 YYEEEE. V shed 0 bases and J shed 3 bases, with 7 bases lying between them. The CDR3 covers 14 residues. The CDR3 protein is CASSLGGYNQPQHF. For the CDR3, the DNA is TGTGCCAGCAGCTTGGGCGGGTACAATCAGCCCCAGCATTTT.

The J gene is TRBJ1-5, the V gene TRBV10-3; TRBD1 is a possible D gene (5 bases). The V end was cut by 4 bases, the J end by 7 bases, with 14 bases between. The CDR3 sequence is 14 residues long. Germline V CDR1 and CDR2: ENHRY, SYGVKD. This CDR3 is CAISVGREAQPQHF. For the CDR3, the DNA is TGTGCCATCAGTGTGGGCAGGGAAGCCCAGCCCCAGCATTTT.

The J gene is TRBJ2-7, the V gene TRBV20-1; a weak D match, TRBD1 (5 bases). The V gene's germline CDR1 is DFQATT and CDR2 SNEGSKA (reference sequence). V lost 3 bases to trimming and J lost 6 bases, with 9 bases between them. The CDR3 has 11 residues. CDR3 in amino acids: CSASRQIEQYF. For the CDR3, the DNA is TGCAGTGCTAGTAGACAGATCGAGCAGTACTTC.

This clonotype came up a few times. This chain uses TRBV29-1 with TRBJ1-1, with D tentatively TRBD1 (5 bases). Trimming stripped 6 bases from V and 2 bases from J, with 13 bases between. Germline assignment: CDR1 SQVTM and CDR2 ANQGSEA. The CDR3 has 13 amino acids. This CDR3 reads CSVQQDGNTEAFF. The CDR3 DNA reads TGCAGCGTCCAACAGGATGGTAACACTGAAGCTTTCTTT.

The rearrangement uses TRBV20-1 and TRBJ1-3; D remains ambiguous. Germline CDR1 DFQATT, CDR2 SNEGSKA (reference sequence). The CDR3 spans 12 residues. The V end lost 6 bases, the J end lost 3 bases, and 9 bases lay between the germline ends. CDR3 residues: CSAEDRGNTIYF. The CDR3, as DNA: TGCAGTGCAGAAGACCGTGGAAACACCATATATTTT.

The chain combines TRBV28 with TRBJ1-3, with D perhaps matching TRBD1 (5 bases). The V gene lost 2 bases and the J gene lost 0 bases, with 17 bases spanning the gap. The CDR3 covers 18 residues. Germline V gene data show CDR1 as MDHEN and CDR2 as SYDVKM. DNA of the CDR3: TGTGCCAGCAGTTTAACCTATTGGGGACTTAGCTCTGGAAACACCATATATTTT. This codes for CASSLTYWGLSSGNTIYF.

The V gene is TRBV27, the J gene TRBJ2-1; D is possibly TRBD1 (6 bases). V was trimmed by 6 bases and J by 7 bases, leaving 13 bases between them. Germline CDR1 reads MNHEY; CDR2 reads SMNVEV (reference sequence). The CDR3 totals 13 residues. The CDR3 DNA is TGTGCCAGCAGCTCACAGGGTTATAATGAGCAGTTCTTC. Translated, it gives CASSSQGYNEQFF.

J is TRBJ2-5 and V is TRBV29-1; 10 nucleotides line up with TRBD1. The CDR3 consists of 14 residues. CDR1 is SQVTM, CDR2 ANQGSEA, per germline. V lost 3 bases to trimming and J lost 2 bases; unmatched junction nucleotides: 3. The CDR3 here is CSVETGQGQETQYF. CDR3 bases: TGCAGCGTTGAGACGGGACAGGGGCAAGAGACCCAGTACTTC.

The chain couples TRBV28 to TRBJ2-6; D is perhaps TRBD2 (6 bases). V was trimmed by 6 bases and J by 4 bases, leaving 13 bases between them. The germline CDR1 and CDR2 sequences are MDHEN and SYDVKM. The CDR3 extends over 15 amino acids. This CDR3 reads CASRVGGIGANVLTF. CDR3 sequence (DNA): TGTGCCAGCAGAGTGGGAGGAATCGGGGCCAACGTCCTGACTTTC.

DNA of the CDR3: TGCGCCAGCAGCTCAAGACGCGGGGGGCCCGGTGAAAAACTGTTTTTT. Encoded protein: CASSSRRGGPGEKLFF. V gene TRBV5-1 combines with J gene TRBJ1-4; a weak D match, TRBD1 (6 bases). The CDR3 loop spans 16 amino acids. In germline, CDR1 is SGHRS, CDR2 YFSETQ. V lost 3 bases to trimming and J lost 7 bases, with 19 bases between them. Using reference TRBV5-1 and TRBJ1-4 for the parts outside the CDR3, the full variable domain is KAGVTQTPRYLIKTRGQQVTLSCSPISGHRSVSWYQQTPGQGLQFLFEYFSETQRNKGNFPGRFSGRQFSNSRSEMNVSTLELGDSALYLCASSSRRGGPGEKLFFGSGTQLSVL.

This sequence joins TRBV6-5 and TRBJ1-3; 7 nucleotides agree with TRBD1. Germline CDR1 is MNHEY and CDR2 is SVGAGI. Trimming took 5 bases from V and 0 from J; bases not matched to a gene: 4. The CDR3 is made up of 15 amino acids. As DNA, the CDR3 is TGTGCCAGCAGTATGACAGGGAGCTCTGGAAACACCATATATTTT. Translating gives CASSMTGSSGNTIYF.

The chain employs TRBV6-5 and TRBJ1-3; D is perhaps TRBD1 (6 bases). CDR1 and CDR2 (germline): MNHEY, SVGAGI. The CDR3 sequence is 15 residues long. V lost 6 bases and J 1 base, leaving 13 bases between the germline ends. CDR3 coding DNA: TGTGCCAGCAGCCCCATGGGGGCGTCTGGAAACACCATATATTTT. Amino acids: CASSPMGASGNTIYF.

CDR3 region: CASSLVQGGSYEQYF. The CDR3 nucleotides are TGCGCCAGCAGCTTGGTGCAGGGTGGGAGCTACGAGCAGTACTTC. This chain joins TRBV5-1 and TRBJ2-7; D may correspond to TRBD1 or TRBD2 (5 bases each). The CDR3 contains 15 residues. The V and J ends lost 0 bases and 3 bases respectively, with 13 bases between them. Germline CDR1 SGHRS, CDR2 YFSETQ.

In DNA form, the CDR3 reads TGTGCCAGCAGCCACAGGGGGCGGACTAATGAAAAACTGTTTTTT. As protein: CASSHRGRTNEKLFF. The chain links TRBV6-1 to TRBJ1-4; TRBD1 agrees at 9 bases. Germline V gene sequence: CDR1 MNHNS, CDR2 SASEGT. This CDR3 has 15 residues. V was clipped by 6 bases and J by 2 bases; unmatched bases: 4.

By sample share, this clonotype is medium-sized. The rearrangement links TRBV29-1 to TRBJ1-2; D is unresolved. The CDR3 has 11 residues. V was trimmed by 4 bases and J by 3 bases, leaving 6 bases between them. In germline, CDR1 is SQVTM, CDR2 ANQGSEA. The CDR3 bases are TGCAGCGTTGCCAGGCACTATGGCTACACCTTC. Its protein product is CSVARHYGYTF.

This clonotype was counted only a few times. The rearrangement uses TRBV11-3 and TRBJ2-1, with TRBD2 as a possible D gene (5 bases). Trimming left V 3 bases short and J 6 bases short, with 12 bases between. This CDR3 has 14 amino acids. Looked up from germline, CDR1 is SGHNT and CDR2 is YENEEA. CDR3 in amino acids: CASSFSGSGNEQFF. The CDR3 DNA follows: TGTGCCAGCAGCTTTTCGGGGTCGGGCAATGAGCAGTTCTTC.

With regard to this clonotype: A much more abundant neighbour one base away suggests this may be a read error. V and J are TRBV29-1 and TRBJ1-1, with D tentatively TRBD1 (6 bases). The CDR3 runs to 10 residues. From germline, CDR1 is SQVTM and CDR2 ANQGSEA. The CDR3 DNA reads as TGCGGCGGGTTCAGGGGTAAAGCTTTCTTT. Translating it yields CGGFRGKAFF.

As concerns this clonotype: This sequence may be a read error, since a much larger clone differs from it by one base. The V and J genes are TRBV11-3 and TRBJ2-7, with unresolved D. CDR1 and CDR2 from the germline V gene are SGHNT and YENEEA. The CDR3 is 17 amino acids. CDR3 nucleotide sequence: TGTGCCAGCAGTTTAGCAGGATCCGAGCTGAGCTCCTACGAGCAGTACTTC. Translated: CASSLAGSELSSYEQYF.

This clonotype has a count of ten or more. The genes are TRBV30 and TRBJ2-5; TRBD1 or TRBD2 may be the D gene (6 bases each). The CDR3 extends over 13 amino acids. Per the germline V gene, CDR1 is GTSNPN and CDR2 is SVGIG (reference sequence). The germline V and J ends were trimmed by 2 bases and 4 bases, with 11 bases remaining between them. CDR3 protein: CAWSRGAGETQYF. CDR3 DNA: TGTGCCTGGAGTAGGGGGGCCGGAGAGACCCAGTACTTC.

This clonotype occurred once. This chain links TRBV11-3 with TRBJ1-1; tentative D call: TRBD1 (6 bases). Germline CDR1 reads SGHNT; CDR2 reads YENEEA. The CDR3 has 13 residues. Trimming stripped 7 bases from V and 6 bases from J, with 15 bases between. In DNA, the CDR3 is TGTGCCAGCACCCCGGGGGCAAGTTCTGAAGCTTTCTTT. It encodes CASTPGASSEAFF. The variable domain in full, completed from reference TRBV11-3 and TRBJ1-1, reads EAGVVQSPRYKIIEKKQPVAFWCNPISGHNTLYWYLQNLGQGPELLIRYENEEAVDDSQLPKDRFSAERLKGVDSTLKIQPAELGDSAVYLCASTPGASSEAFFGQGTRLTVV.

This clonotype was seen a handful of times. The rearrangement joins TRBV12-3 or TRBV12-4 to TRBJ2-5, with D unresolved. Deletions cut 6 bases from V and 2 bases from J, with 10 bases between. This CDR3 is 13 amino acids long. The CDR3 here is CASRSSGQETQYF. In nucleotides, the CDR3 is TGTGCCAGCAGGTCCTCCGGGCAAGAGACCCAGTACTTC.

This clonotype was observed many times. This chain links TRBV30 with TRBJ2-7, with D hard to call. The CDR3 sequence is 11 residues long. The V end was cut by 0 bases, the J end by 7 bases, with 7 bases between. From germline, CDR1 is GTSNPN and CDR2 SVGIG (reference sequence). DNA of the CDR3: TGTGCCTGGAGTGTCAGTCGAGAGCAGTACTTC. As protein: CAWSVSREQYF.